One T cell receptor beta chain is described in this entry. This entry is derived from a study of immune evolution from preneoplasia to lung adenocarcinoma. CDR3 length: 16 amino acids. Per germline, CDR1 LGHNA and CDR2 YNFKEQ. V lost 2 bases and J lost 0, with 8 bases in between. The repertoire was sequenced with immunoSEQ multiplex PCR; TCRdb's copy has only in-frame clones and lacks some. The repertoire has around 6,100 clones, 75% to 90% of them found once; the top ten carry over 4%. The sample was FFPE invasive lung adenocarcinoma tissue. The receptor comes from a person between 50 and 69 years old with lung adenocarcinoma. The chain uses TRBV4-2 and TRBJ2-6; maybe TRBD1 (5 bases). The CDR3 nucleotides are TGTGCCAGCAGCCAATCGACAGCCTCTGGGGCCAACGTCCTGACTTTC. This codes for CASSQSTASGANVLTF.